This is a list of T cell receptor beta chains from one sample in a study of blood T cell repertoires in COVID-19. Data came from immunoSEQ multiplex PCR; TCRdb stores just in-frame clones and leaves some out. The repertoire consists of about 400,000 clones, with 88% occurring once and the leading ten covering about 2.1%. Sequenced sample: PBMCs or T cells enriched from blood (not recorded which). These receptors were obtained from a woman aged 40 to 49 with acute COVID-19. Both conserved end residues are part of each CDR3. The D gene is left open where the match is weak. Clone size is stated in some rows and not others, as once, few, many or a class when expanded.

cdr3_length: 17
d_call: TRBD1
clone_size: .
v_call: TRBV19
j_call: TRBJ1-3
cdr3_nt: TGTGCCAGTAGTACTTCCAATTCACAGGGGAGGAGAAACACCATATATTTT
cdr3_aa: CASSTSNSQGRRNTIYF

cdr3_length: 14
d_call: TRBD1
clone_size: .
v_call: TRBV14
j_call: TRBJ1-4
cdr3_nt: TGTGCCAGCAGCCTAGGGACAGAGGATGAAAAACTGTTTTTT
cdr3_aa: CASSLGTEDEKLFF

cdr3_length: 14
d_call: .
clone_size: once
v_call: TRBV15
j_call: TRBJ2-6
cdr3_nt: TGTGCCACCAGCCACAGGGCTGGGGCCAACGTCCTGACTTTC
cdr3_aa: CATSHRAGANVLTF

cdr3_length: 13
d_call: .
clone_size: .
v_call: TRBV5-1
j_call: TRBJ1-2
cdr3_nt: TGCGCCAGCAGCGTGGGTGGCGGATATGGCTACACCTTC
cdr3_aa: CASSVGGGYGYTF

cdr3_length: 12
d_call: .
clone_size: .
v_call: TRBV7-9
j_call: TRBJ2-4
cdr3_nt: TGTGCCAGCAGCCAGATAGCGAACATTCAGTACTTC
cdr3_aa: CASSQIANIQYF

cdr3_length: 15
d_call: TRBD2
clone_size: few
v_call: TRBV6-5
j_call: TRBJ2-2
cdr3_nt: TGTGCCAGCAGTTATACCGGGGGGGAGACCGGGGAGCTGTTTTTT
cdr3_aa: CASSYTGGETGELFF

cdr3_length: 13
d_call: .
clone_size: .
v_call: TRBV7-8
j_call: TRBJ2-5
cdr3_nt: TGTGCCAGCAGCTTGTCCAGTCAAGAGACCCAGTACTTC
cdr3_aa: CASSLSSQETQYF

cdr3_length: 14
d_call: TRBD1
clone_size: .
v_call: TRBV7-9
j_call: TRBJ1-1
cdr3_nt: TGTGCCAGCACCATACAGGGGGCTGGGGCTGAAGCTTTCTTT
cdr3_aa: CASTIQGAGAEAFF

cdr3_length: 14
d_call: TRBD1
clone_size: .
v_call: TRBV18
j_call: TRBJ1-1
cdr3_nt: TGTGCCAGCTCACCACGGGACAGCGGCGCCCCAGCTTTCTTT
cdr3_aa: CASSPRDSGAPAFF

cdr3_length: 17
d_call: TRBD2
clone_size: once
v_call: TRBV12-5
j_call: TRBJ2-1
cdr3_nt: TGTGCTAGTGGTTTTTACAGCGGGGGGCCCGGTGGGTATGAGCAGTTCTTC
cdr3_aa: CASGFYSGGPGGYEQFF

cdr3_length: 16
d_call: .
clone_size: .
v_call: TRBV4-1
j_call: TRBJ2-7
cdr3_nt: TGCGCCAGCAGCCAAGGGACCGGGATCCTCCTCTACGAGCAGTACTTC
cdr3_aa: CASSQGTGILLYEQYF

cdr3_length: 15
d_call: TRBD2
clone_size: many
v_call: TRBV5-4
j_call: TRBJ2-4
cdr3_nt: TGTGCCAGCAGTATCGGCGGGGGGGCCAAAAACATTCAGTACTTC
cdr3_aa: CASSIGGGAKNIQYF

cdr3_length: 14
d_call: TRBD1
clone_size: .
v_call: TRBV27
j_call: TRBJ1-1
cdr3_nt: TGTGCCAGCACCCTGCAGGGGGGTAACACTGAAGCTTTCTTT
cdr3_aa: CASTLQGGNTEAFF

cdr3_length: 15
d_call: TRBD1
clone_size: .
v_call: TRBV5-1
j_call: TRBJ1-1
cdr3_nt: TGCGCCAGCAGCTTGGTTATGGGACAGGGTTCTGAAGCTTTCTTT
cdr3_aa: CASSLVMGQGSEAFF

cdr3_length: 17
d_call: TRBD1
clone_size: .
v_call: TRBV9
j_call: TRBJ1-3
cdr3_nt: TGTGCCAGCAGCGCGGACAGGGGGCTTTTGAATGGAAACACCATATATTTT
cdr3_aa: CASSADRGLLNGNTIYF

cdr3_length: 13
d_call: TRBD2
clone_size: .
v_call: TRBV6-5
j_call: TRBJ2-7
cdr3_nt: TGTGCCAGCAGCCTTGGACTAGAGGGCGAGCAGTACTTC
cdr3_aa: CASSLGLEGEQYF

cdr3_length: 16
d_call: .
clone_size: .
v_call: TRBV6-1
j_call: TRBJ1-2
cdr3_nt: TGTGCCAGCAGTGAATCCGGGGTCGCAGGGGTTTATGGCTACACCTTC
cdr3_aa: CASSESGVAGVYGYTF

cdr3_length: 14
d_call: .
clone_size: .
v_call: TRBV5-1
j_call: TRBJ2-3
cdr3_nt: TGCGCCAGCAGCTTGGCGTTCCTCACAGATACGCAGTATTTT
cdr3_aa: CASSLAFLTDTQYF

cdr3_length: 14
d_call: TRBD1
clone_size: .
v_call: TRBV6-5
j_call: TRBJ2-7
cdr3_nt: TGTGCCAGCAGTTACATACAGGGGGCGGGTGAGCAGTACTTC
cdr3_aa: CASSYIQGAGEQYF

cdr3_length: 15
d_call: .
clone_size: .
v_call: TRBV19
j_call: TRBJ2-1
cdr3_nt: TGTGCCAGTAGTATAGAAGCGGGTGTATACAATGAGCAGTTCTTC
cdr3_aa: CASSIEAGVYNEQFF

cdr3_length: 18
d_call: TRBD1
clone_size: .
v_call: TRBV9
j_call: TRBJ1-3
cdr3_nt: TGTGCCAGCAGCGTACATCCGACAGGGGAAGGCTCTGGAAACACCATATATTTT
cdr3_aa: CASSVHPTGEGSGNTIYF

cdr3_length: 18
d_call: TRBD2
clone_size: once
v_call: TRBV10-3
j_call: TRBJ2-1
cdr3_nt: TGTGCCATCAGTGACGGGCAAGGAGTTAGCGGGGGAGTCTATGAGCAGTTCTTC
cdr3_aa: CAISDGQGVSGGVYEQFF

cdr3_length: 15
d_call: .
clone_size: .
v_call: TRBV19
j_call: TRBJ1-2
cdr3_nt: TGTGCCAGTAGTTCAAACAGGGACGTTAACTATGGCTACACCTTC
cdr3_aa: CASSSNRDVNYGYTF

cdr3_length: 16
d_call: TRBD1
clone_size: .
v_call: TRBV11-3
j_call: TRBJ1-3
cdr3_nt: TGTGCCAGCAGCCATACCTACGACAGGGCTGGAAACACCATATATTTT
cdr3_aa: CASSHTYDRAGNTIYF

cdr3_length: 15
d_call: .
clone_size: .
v_call: TRBV18
j_call: TRBJ1-1
cdr3_nt: TGTGCCAGCTCACCTGTATCAGAGGGAAACACTGAAGCTTTCTTT
cdr3_aa: CASSPVSEGNTEAFF

cdr3_length: 16
d_call: .
clone_size: .
v_call: TRBV7-2
j_call: TRBJ1-5
cdr3_nt: TGTGCCAGCAGCTTATTGGGAGGGCAGACCAATCAGCCCCAGCATTTT
cdr3_aa: CASSLLGGQTNQPQHF

cdr3_length: 14
d_call: TRBD1
clone_size: few
v_call: TRBV7-9
j_call: TRBJ1-4
cdr3_nt: TGTGCCAGCAGCTCCGGACAGGTTAATGAAAAACTGTTTTTT
cdr3_aa: CASSSGQVNEKLFF

cdr3_length: 15
d_call: .
clone_size: .
v_call: TRBV5-5
j_call: TRBJ1-6
cdr3_nt: TGTGCCAGCAGCTTGGACATTGTGTATAATTCACCCCTCCACTTT
cdr3_aa: CASSLDIVYNSPLHF

cdr3_length: 15
d_call: .
clone_size: .
v_call: TRBV9
j_call: TRBJ1-6
cdr3_nt: TGTGCCAGCAGCCGACGCGGGGATATGAATTCACCCCTCCACTTT
cdr3_aa: CASSRRGDMNSPLHF

cdr3_length: 12
d_call: .
clone_size: .
v_call: TRBV12-3/TRBV12-4
j_call: TRBJ1-5
cdr3_nt: TGTGCCAGCAAGGGAGGCGATCAGCCCCAGCATTTT
cdr3_aa: CASKGGDQPQHF

cdr3_length: 14
d_call: TRBD1
clone_size: .
v_call: TRBV5-1
j_call: TRBJ2-7
cdr3_nt: TGCGCCAGCAGCTTGGGACAGGGTGTGGGAGAGCAGTACTTC
cdr3_aa: CASSLGQGVGEQYF

cdr3_length: 11
d_call: .
clone_size: .
v_call: TRBV20-1
j_call: TRBJ2-5
cdr3_nt: TGCAGTCCGAGGGCTAGCGCGACCCAGTACTTC
cdr3_aa: CSPRASATQYF

cdr3_length: 16
d_call: .
clone_size: .
v_call: TRBV19
j_call: TRBJ1-1
cdr3_nt: TGTGCCAGTAGTATTCATGCTACCGTCCAGAACACTGAAGCTTTCTTT
cdr3_aa: CASSIHATVQNTEAFF

cdr3_length: 17
d_call: TRBD2
clone_size: .
v_call: TRBV5-1
j_call: TRBJ2-1
cdr3_nt: TGCGCCAGCAGCCTAGAACCGACTAGCGGTAGTCGCAATGAGCAGTTCTTC
cdr3_aa: CASSLEPTSGSRNEQFF

cdr3_length: 14
d_call: TRBD1
clone_size: .
v_call: TRBV5-6
j_call: TRBJ2-1
cdr3_nt: TGTGCCAGCAGCTCCGGGACAGGGTACAATGAGCAGTTCTTC
cdr3_aa: CASSSGTGYNEQFF

cdr3_length: 15
d_call: TRBD2
clone_size: .
v_call: TRBV5-1
j_call: TRBJ2-7
cdr3_nt: TGCGCCAGCAGCGAGGGTGGGACTAGCCTGCGGGAGCAGTACTTC
cdr3_aa: CASSEGGTSLREQYF